These 10 T cell receptor beta chains came from one sample sequenced in a study of Graves' ophthalmopathy and Graves' hyperthyroidism. For repertoire sequencing, the TCR beta CDR3 regions were amplified from RNA transcripts. RT-PCR was first run with HTBI primers, then multiplex PCR in a second round. TCRdb analysed the multiplex PCR reads with MiXCR anew, one entry per CDR3 protein. The sample records over a million distinct CDR3 sequences, around a third being singletons. The sample consisted of peripheral blood or thyroid tissue (not recorded which). These receptors originate from an adult man with Graves' hyperthyroidism.

On this clonotype itself: Given a much more abundant clone one base away, this may be a read error. The chain links TRBV12-3 or TRBV12-4 to TRBJ1-2; 7 nucleotides align to TRBD1. The CDR3 spans 12 residues. The CDR3 protein is CASRDRAYGYIF. The CDR3 DNA follows: TGTGCCAGCAGAGACAGGGCCTATGGCTACATCTTC.

The chain has TRBV19 and TRBJ1-5, with D possibly matching TRBD1 (6 bases). Looked up from germline, CDR1 is LNHDA and CDR2 is SQIVND (reference sequence). V was trimmed by 4 bases and J by 9 bases, leaving 22 bases between them. The length of the CDR3 is 16 residues. The CDR3 nucleotides read TGTGCCAGTAGTAATTGGGGGGCAGGGTCGGTGGGGCCCCAGCATTTT. Translating it yields CASSNWGAGSVGPQHF. Looking up the rest from reference TRBV19 and TRBJ1-5 gives the full variable domain: DGGITQSPKYLFRKEGQNVTLSCEQNLNHDAMYWYRQDPGQGLRLIYYSQIVNDFQKGDIAEGYSVSREKKESFPLTVTSAQKNPTAFYLCASSNWGAGSVGPQHFGDGTRLSIL.

In the case of this clonotype: One end of the junction varies from germline; a read error may be responsible. This sequence joins TRBV4-1 and TRBJ1-2; D might be TRBD1 (5 bases). This CDR3 has 15 amino acids. CDR1 MGHRA and CDR2 YSYEKL come from the germline V gene. For the CDR3, the DNA is TGTGCCTGGAGTCGAAGGGACTTTTTCGGCGGGCGCTACACCTTC. It encodes CAWSRRDFFGGRYTF.

This clonotype was counted between two and nine times. CDR3 in amino acids: CASSADSHTDTQYF. Written as DNA, the CDR3 is TGTGCCAGCAGTGCCGACAGTCACACAGATACGCAGTATTTT. The chain combines TRBV7-9 with TRBJ2-3; D is perhaps TRBD1 (5 bases). The germline V and J ends were trimmed by 6 bases and 2 bases, with 12 bases remaining between them. There are 14 residues in the CDR3. The V gene's germline CDR1 is SEHNR and CDR2 FQNEAQ (reference sequence).

This chain joins TRBV20-1 and TRBJ1-2, with TRBD1 as a possible D gene (6 bases). Per the germline V gene, CDR1 is DFQATT and CDR2 is SNEGSKA (reference sequence). This CDR3 region has 13 residues. The CDR3 loop reads CSHAVGTSYGYTF. CDR3 bases: TGCAGCCACGCAGTTGGGACAAGCTATGGCTACACCTTC.

The genes are TRBV10-3 and TRBJ2-7, with 9 bases identical to TRBD1. The CDR3 has 14 residues. J gave up 7 bases and V 2 bases, and 6 bases lay outside the gene matches. Germline V gene lookup returns CDR1 ENHRY and CDR2 SYGVKD. The CDR3 loop is CAISEGQGSGEQYF. The DNA for the CDR3 is TGTGCCATCAGTGAGGGACAGGGGTCGGGTGAGCAGTACTTC.

The chain is built from TRBV7-3 and TRBJ2-5; 7 nucleotides align to TRBD2. J was trimmed by 0 bases and V by 5 bases; bases with no gene match: 9. The CDR3 is made up of 16 amino acids. Germline loops: CDR1 SGHTA, CDR2 FQGTGA. This CDR3 is CASSKAASGYQETQYF. CDR3 coding DNA: TGTGCCAGCAGCAAGGCGGCTAGCGGATACCAAGAGACCCAGTACTTC.

The rearrangement uses TRBV10-3 and TRBJ2-5; maybe TRBD2 (5 bases). Trimming removed 7 bases from V and 4 bases from J, with 10 bases in between. Germline loops: CDR1 ENHRY, CDR2 SYGVKD. The CDR3 runs 12 residues. In nucleotides, the CDR3 is TGTGCCATCATGGGAGACCGAGAGACCCAGTACTTC. Encoded protein: CAIMGDRETQYF.

This clonotype has ten or more counts. The rearrangement uses TRBV7-9 and TRBJ2-7, with D possibly being TRBD2 (6 bases). Germline V CDR1 and CDR2: SEHNR, FQNEAQ (reference sequence). Deletions cut 5 bases from V and 3 bases from J, with 17 bases between. CDR3 length: 15 amino acids. The CDR3 loop is CASSLGTVHDYEQYF. CDR3 nucleotides: TGTGCCAGCAGCCTAGGGACTGTCCACGACTACGAGCAGTACTTC.

This clonotype was seen ten or more times. The J gene is TRBJ2-5, the V gene TRBV7-9; D gene uncertain. V gave up 4 bases and J gave up 2 bases, with 17 bases separating them. This CDR3 is 16 amino acids long. The germline CDR1 and CDR2 sequences are SEHNR and FQNEAQ (reference sequence). CDR3 sequence: CASSSRSVRLQETQYF. The CDR3 bases are TGTGCCAGCAGCTCGCGGTCAGTCAGATTACAAGAGACCCAGTACTTC.